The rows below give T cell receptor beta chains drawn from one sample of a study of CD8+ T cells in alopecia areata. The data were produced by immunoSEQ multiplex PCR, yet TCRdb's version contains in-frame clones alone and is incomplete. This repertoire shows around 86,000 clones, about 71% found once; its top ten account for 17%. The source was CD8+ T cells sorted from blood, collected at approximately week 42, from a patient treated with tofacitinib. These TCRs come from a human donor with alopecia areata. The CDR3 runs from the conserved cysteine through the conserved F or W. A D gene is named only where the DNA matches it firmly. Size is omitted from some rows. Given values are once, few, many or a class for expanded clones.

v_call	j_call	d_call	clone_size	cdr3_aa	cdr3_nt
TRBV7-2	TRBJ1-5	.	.	CASSLAWEGGNQPQHF	TGTGCCAGCAGCTTAGCGTGGGAGGGTGGCAATCAGCCCCAGCATTTT
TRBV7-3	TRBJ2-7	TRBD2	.	CASSFGGRTSYEQYF	TGTGCCAGCAGCTTCGGGGGGAGGACCTCCTACGAGCAGTACTTC
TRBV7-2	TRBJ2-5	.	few	CASTNRIVSETQYF	TGTGCCAGCACCAACCGAATAGTGTCAGAGACCCAGTACTTC
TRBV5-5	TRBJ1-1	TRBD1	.	CASSLAGTGVAFF	TGTGCCAGCAGCTTGGCCGGGACAGGGGTAGCTTTCTTT
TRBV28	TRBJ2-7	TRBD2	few	CASSPPPGTSGDEQYF	TGTGCCAGCAGTCCCCCCCCCGGGACTAGCGGAGACGAGCAGTACTTC
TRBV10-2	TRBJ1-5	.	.	CASSDRGRPQHF	TGCGCCAGCAGTGACAGGGGACGGCCCCAGCATTTT
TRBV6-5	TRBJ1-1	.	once	CASSAAGNTEAFF	TGTGCCAGCTCCGCCGCGGGGAACACTGAAGCTTTCTTT
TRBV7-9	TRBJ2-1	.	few	CASSLGVNSYNEQFF	TGTGCCAGCAGCTTAGGGGTGAACTCCTACAATGAGCAGTTCTTC
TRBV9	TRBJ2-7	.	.	CASSVGSDSYEQYF	TGTGCCAGCAGCGTGGGGAGCGACTCCTACGAGCAGTACTTC
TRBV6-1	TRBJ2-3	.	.	CASSERRVQDTQYF	TGTGCCAGCAGTGAAAGGCGAGTTCAAGATACGCAGTATTTT
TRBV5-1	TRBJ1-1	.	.	CASSLVSTMNTEAFF	TGCGCCAGCAGCTTGGTTTCTACCATGAACACTGAAGCTTTCTTT
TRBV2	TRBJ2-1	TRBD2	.	CASGDYSYNEQFF	TGTGCCAGCGGGGACTACTCCTACAATGAGCAGTTCTTC
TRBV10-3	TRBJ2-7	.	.	CAISDKGEQYF	TGTGCCATCAGTGATAAAGGCGAGCAGTACTTC
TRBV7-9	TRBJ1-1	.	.	CASSPKDTPEAFF	TGTGCCAGCAGCCCCAAGGACACTCCTGAAGCTTTCTTT